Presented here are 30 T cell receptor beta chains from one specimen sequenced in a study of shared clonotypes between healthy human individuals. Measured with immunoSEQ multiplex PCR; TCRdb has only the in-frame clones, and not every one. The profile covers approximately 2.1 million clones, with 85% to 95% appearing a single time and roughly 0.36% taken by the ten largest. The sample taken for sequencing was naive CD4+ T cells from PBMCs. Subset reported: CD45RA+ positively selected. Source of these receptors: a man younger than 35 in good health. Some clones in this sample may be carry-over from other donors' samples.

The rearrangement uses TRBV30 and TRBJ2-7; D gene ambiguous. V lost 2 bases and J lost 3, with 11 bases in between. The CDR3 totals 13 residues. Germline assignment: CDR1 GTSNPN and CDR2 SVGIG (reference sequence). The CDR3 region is CAWSLGGHYEQYF. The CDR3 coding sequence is TGTGCCTGGAGTCTAGGTGGGCACTACGAGCAGTACTTC.

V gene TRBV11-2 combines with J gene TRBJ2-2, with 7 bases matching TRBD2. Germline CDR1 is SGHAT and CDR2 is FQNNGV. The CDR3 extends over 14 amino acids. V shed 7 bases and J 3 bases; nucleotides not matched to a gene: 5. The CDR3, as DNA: TGTGCCAGCAACCCCGGGGGGTACACCGGGGAGCTGTTTTTT. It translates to CASNPGGYTGELFF.

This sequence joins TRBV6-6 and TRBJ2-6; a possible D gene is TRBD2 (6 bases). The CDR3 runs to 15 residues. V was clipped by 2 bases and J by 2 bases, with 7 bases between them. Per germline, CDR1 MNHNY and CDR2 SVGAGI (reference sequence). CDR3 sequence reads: CASSYRGAGANVLTF. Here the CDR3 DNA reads TGTGCCAGCAGTTACCGCGGGGCTGGGGCCAACGTCCTGACTTTC.

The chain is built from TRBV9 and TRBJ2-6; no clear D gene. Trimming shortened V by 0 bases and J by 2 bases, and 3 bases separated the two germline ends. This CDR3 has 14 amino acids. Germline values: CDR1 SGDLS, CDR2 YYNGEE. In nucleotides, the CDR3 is TGTGCCAGCAGCGTAGTCCCTGGGGCCAACGTCCTGACTTTC. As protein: CASSVVPGANVLTF.

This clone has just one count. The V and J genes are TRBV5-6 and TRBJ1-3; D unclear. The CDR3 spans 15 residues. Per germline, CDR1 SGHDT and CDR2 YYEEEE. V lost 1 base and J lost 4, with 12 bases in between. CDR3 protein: CASSLSGADGNTIYF. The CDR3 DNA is TGTGCCAGCAGCTTGTCGGGAGCAGACGGAAACACCATATATTTT.

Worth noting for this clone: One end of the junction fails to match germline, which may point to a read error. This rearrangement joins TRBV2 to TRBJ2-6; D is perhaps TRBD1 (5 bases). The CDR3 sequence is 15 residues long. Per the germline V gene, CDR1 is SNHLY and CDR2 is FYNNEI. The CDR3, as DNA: TGTGCCACCAGTCAGGGATTCTCTGGGGCCAACGTCCTGACTTTC. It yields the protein CATSQGFSGANVLTF.

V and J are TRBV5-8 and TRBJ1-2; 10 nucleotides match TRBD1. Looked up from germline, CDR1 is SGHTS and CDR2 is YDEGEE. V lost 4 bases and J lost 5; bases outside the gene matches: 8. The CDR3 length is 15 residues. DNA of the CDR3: TGTGCCAGCAGCCCTGGACAGGGGGTGACGTATGGCTACACCTTC. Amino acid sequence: CASSPGQGVTYGYTF.

The CDR3 DNA follows: TGTGCCAGCAGTGACTCCGAAGGAGATACGCAGTATTTT. This translates into CASSDSEGDTQYF. This chain joins TRBV6-4 and TRBJ2-3; D is undetermined. The V end lost 0 bases, the J end lost 5 bases, and 6 bases lay between the germline ends. The germline CDR1 and CDR2 sequences are MRHNA and SNTAGT. The CDR3 covers 13 residues.

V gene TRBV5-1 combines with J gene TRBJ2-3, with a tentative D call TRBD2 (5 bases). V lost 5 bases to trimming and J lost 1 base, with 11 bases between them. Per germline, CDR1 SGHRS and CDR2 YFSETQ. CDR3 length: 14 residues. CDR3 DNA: TGCGCCAGCAGTTCGGGATCGGGCACAGATACGCAGTATTTT. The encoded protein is CASSSGSGTDTQYF.

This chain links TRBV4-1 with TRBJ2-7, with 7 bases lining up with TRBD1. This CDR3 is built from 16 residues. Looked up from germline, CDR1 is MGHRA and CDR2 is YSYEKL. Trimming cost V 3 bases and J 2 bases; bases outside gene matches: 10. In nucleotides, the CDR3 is TGCGCCAGCAGCCACCTCAGGGGGACAGTTGCCTACGAGCAGTACTTC. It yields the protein CASSHLRGTVAYEQYF.

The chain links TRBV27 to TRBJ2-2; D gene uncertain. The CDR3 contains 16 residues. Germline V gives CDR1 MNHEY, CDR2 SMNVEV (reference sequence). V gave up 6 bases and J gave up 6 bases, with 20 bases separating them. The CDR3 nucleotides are TGTGCCAGCAGGCGCCGTCCGGTCTCGGATGCCGGGGAGCTGTTTTTT. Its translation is CASRRRPVSDAGELFF.

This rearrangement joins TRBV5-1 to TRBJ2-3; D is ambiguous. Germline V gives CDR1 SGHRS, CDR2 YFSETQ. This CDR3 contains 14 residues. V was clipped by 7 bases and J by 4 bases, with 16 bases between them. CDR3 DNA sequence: TGCGCCAGCTTCCGAGGTGGCTCGGCAGATACGCAGTATTTT. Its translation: CASFRGGSADTQYF.

The CDR3 nucleotides are TGTGCCAGTACCCGGACTATCCTGTCGAGCAATCAGCCCCAGCATTTT. Amino acids: CASTRTILSSNQPQHF. The V gene is TRBV19, the J gene TRBJ1-5; no clear D. Deletions cut 7 bases from V and 1 base from J, with 17 bases between. The CDR3 has 16 residues. Germline V CDR1 and CDR2: LNHDA, SQIVND (reference sequence). The complete variable domain, with remaining parts taken from reference TRBV19 and TRBJ1-5, reads DGGITQSPKYLFRKEGQNVTLSCEQNLNHDAMYWYRQDPGQGLRLIYYSQIVNDFQKGDIAEGYSVSREKKESFPLTVTSAQKNPTAFYLCASTRTILSSNQPQHFGDGTRLSIL.

The CDR3 DNA is TGTGCCAGCCATAGGGGGCAGGGGAACTACGAGCAGTACTTC. This encodes CASHRGQGNYEQYF. The chain links TRBV27 to TRBJ2-7; 7 bases map to TRBD1. The trim removed 8 bases at V and 3 bases at J, leaving 10 bases unmatched. CDR3 length: 14 amino acids. Germline values: CDR1 MNHEY, CDR2 SMNVEV (reference sequence).

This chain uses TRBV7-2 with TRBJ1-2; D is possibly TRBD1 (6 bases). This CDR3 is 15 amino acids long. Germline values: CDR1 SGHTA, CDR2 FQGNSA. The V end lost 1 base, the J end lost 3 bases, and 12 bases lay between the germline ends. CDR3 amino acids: CASSLVGGADYGYTF. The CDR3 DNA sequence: TGTGCCAGCAGCTTAGTCGGGGGCGCTGACTATGGCTACACCTTC.

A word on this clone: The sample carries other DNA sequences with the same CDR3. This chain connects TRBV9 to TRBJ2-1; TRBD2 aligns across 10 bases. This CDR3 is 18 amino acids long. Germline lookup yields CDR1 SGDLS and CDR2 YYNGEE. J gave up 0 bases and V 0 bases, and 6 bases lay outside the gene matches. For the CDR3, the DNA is TGTGCCAGCAGCGTAGGGCTTGGACTAGCGGACTCCTACAATGAGCAGTTCTTC. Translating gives CASSVGLGLADSYNEQFF.

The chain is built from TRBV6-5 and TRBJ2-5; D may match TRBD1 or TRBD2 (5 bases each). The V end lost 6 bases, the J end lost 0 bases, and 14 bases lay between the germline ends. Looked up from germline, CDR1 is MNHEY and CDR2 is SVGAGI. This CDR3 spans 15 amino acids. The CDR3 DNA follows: TGTGCCAGCAGAACGGGACCGATGTACCAAGAGACCCAGTACTTC. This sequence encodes CASRTGPMYQETQYF.

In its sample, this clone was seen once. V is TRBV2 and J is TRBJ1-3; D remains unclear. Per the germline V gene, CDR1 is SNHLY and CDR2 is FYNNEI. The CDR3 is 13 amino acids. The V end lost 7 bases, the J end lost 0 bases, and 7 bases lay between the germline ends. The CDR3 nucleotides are TGTGCCAGCACGAAGAACTCTGGAAACACCATATATTTT. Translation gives CASTKNSGNTIYF.

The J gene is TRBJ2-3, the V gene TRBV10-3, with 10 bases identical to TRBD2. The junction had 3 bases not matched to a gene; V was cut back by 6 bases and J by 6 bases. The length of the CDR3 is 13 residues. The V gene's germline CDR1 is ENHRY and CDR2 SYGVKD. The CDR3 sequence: CAIRASGSDTQYF. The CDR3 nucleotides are TGTGCCATCAGGGCTAGCGGGAGTGATACGCAGTATTTT.

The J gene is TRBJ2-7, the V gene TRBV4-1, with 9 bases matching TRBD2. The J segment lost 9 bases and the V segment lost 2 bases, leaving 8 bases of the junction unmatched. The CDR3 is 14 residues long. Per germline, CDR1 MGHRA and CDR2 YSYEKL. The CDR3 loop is CASSQPGREGGQYF. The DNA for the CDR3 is TGCGCCAGCAGCCAACCCGGGCGGGAGGGAGGGCAGTACTTC.

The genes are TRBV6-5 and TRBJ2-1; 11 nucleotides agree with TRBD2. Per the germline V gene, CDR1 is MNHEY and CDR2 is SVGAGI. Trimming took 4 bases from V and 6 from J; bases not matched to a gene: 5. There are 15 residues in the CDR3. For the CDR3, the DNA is TGTGCCAGCAGTTTAGCGGGAGGGATTCTCAATGAGCAGTTCTTC. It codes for CASSLAGGILNEQFF.

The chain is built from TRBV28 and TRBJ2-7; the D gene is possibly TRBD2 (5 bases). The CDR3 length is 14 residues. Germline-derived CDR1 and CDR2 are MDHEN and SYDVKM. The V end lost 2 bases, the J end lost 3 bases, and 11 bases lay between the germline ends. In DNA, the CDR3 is TGTGCCAGCAGTTTAGCGGGTGTAGTCTACGAGCAGTACTTC. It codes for CASSLAGVVYEQYF.

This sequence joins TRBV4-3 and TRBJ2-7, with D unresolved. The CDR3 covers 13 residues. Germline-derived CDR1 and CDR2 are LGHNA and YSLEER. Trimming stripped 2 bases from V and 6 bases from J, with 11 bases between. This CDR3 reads CASSQTLVTEQYF. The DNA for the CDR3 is TGCGCCAGCAGCCAAACGCTGGTTACCGAGCAGTACTTC.

CDR3 DNA: TGTGCCAGCTCACCTCCGGTAGTAGCGGGAGGAGATCACAATGAGCAGTTCTTC. The encoded protein is CASSPPVVAGGDHNEQFF. J is TRBJ2-1 and V is TRBV18; 10 bases are shared with TRBD2. This CDR3 has 18 amino acids. CDR1 KGHSH and CDR2 LQKENI come from the germline V gene. J lost 5 bases, V lost 3 bases, and 13 bases had no gene match.

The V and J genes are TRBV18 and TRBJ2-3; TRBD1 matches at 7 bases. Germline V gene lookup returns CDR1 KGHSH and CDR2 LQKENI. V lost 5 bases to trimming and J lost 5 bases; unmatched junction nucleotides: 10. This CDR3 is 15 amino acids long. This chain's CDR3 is CASSRDSHRGDTQYF. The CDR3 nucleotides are TGTGCCAGCTCAAGGGACAGCCATAGAGGAGATACGCAGTATTTT.

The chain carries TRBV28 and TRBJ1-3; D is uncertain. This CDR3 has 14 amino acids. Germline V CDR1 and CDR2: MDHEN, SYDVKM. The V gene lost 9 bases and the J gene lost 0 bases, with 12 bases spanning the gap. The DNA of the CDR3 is TGTGCCAGAATTTTTGAGGTCTCTGGAAACACCATATATTTT. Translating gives CARIFEVSGNTIYF.

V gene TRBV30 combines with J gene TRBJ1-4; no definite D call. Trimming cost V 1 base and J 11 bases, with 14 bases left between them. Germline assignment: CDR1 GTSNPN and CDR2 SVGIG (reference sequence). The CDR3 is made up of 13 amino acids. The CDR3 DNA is TGTGCCTGGAGTGCCACTGGGGTGGGGAAACTGTTTTTT. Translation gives CAWSATGVGKLFF.

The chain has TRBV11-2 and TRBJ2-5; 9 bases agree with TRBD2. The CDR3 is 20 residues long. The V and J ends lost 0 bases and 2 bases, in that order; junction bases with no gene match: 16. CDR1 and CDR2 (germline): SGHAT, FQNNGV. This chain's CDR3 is CASSLDLGGRAPEWQETQYF. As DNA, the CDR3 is TGTGCCAGCAGCTTAGATCTGGGCGGGAGGGCCCCGGAGTGGCAAGAGACCCAGTACTTC.

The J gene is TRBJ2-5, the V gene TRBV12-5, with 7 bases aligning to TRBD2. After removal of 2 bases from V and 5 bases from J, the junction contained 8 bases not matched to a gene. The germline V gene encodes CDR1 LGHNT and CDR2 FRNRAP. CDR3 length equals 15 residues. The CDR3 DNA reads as TGTGCTAGTGGTTTGAGCGGGACCCAGTGGGAGACCCAGTACTTC. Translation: CASGLSGTQWETQYF.

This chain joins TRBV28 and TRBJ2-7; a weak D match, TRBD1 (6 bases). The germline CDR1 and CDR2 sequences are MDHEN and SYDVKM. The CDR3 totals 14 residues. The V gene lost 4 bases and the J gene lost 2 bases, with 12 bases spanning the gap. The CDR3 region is CASSSMGQPYEQYF. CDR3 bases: TGTGCCAGCAGTTCGATGGGACAACCCTACGAGCAGTACTTC. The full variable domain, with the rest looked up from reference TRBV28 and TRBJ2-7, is DVKVTQSSRYLVKRTGEKVFLECVQDMDHENMFWYRQDPGLGLRLIYFSYDVKMKEKGDIPEGYSVSREKKERFSLILESASTNQTSMYLCASSSMGQPYEQYFGPGTRLTVT.